A selection of T cell receptor beta chains follows, all from one sample in a study of blood T cell repertoires in COVID-19. The repertoire was sequenced with immunoSEQ multiplex PCR; TCRdb's copy has only in-frame clones and lacks some. The profile shows approximately 170,000 clones, more than 65% of them singletons. Material: peripheral blood. These receptors originate from a woman aged 80 or older with active or convalescent COVID-19. The CDR3 runs from the conserved cysteine through the conserved F or W. D genes are given only for firm matches. Only part of the rows carry a size: once, few, many, or a class if the clone is expanded.

clone size: few; D gene: .; J gene: TRBJ1-2; V gene: TRBV25-1; CDR3 length: 12; CDR3 DNA: TGTGCCAGCAGTGGGGGGGGCGGTGGCTACACCTTC; CDR3 protein: CASSGGGGGYTF
clone size: .; D gene: .; J gene: TRBJ2-1; V gene: TRBV6-5; CDR3 length: 15; CDR3 DNA: TGTGCCAGCAGGCCAGCGGACCTCTCCTACAATGAGCAGTTCTTC; CDR3 protein: CASRPADLSYNEQFF
clone size: .; D gene: .; J gene: TRBJ2-7; V gene: TRBV3-1/TRBV3-2; CDR3 length: 12; CDR3 DNA: TGTGCCAGCAGTTATACCTTGCGCGAGCAGTACTTC; CDR3 protein: CASSYTLREQYF
clone size: .; D gene: TRBD1; J gene: TRBJ1-4; V gene: TRBV15; CDR3 length: 19; CDR3 DNA: TGTGCCACCACCGGGGGGACAGGGGGCCGATTTACAACTAATGAAAAACTGTTTTTT; CDR3 protein: CATTGGTGGRFTTNEKLFF
clone size: .; D gene: .; J gene: TRBJ1-3; V gene: TRBV28; CDR3 length: 16; CDR3 DNA: TGTGCCAGCAGTATTAGGGGACATTTCTCTGGAAACACCATATATTTT; CDR3 protein: CASSIRGHFSGNTIYF
clone size: few; D gene: TRBD1; J gene: TRBJ2-7; V gene: TRBV7-6; CDR3 length: 15; CDR3 DNA: TGTGCCAGCAGCTTAGCTGGACAGGGGTCGAACGAGCAGTACTTC; CDR3 protein: CASSLAGQGSNEQYF
clone size: .; D gene: .; J gene: TRBJ2-7; V gene: TRBV5-1; CDR3 length: 15; CDR3 DNA: TGCGCCAGCAGCTTTGGCGGAACTTACTCCTACGAGCAGTACTTC; CDR3 protein: CASSFGGTYSYEQYF
clone size: .; D gene: TRBD2; J gene: TRBJ2-7; V gene: TRBV5-1; CDR3 length: 15; CDR3 DNA: TGCGCCAGCAGCAGGACTAGCGGGAGGATCGAAGAGCAGTACTTC; CDR3 protein: CASSRTSGRIEEQYF
clone size: .; D gene: TRBD1; J gene: TRBJ2-2; V gene: TRBV10-1; CDR3 length: 12; CDR3 DNA: TGCGCCACACAGGGGGGTCCCGGGGAGCTGTTTTTT; CDR3 protein: CATQGGPGELFF
clone size: .; D gene: .; J gene: TRBJ1-1; V gene: TRBV19; CDR3 length: 15; CDR3 DNA: TGTGCCAGTAGTATTTTAGGGGTTGGGGACACTGAAGCTTTCTTT; CDR3 protein: CASSILGVGDTEAFF
clone size: .; D gene: .; J gene: TRBJ1-3; V gene: TRBV28; CDR3 length: 14; CDR3 DNA: TGTGCCACCGGTACAGTAAGCTCTGGAAACACCATATATTTT; CDR3 protein: CATGTVSSGNTIYF
clone size: .; D gene: .; J gene: TRBJ2-3; V gene: TRBV2; CDR3 length: 13; CDR3 DNA: TGTGCCAGCAGTGAAGGGAGGGGAGATACGCAGTATTTT; CDR3 protein: CASSEGRGDTQYF
clone size: .; D gene: .; J gene: TRBJ2-5; V gene: TRBV7-3; CDR3 length: 13; CDR3 DNA: TGTGCCAGCAGCCCTACTCACAGGGAGACCCAGTACTTC; CDR3 protein: CASSPTHRETQYF
clone size: .; D gene: .; J gene: TRBJ1-5; V gene: TRBV12-3/TRBV12-4; CDR3 length: 13; CDR3 DNA: TGTGCCAGCAGAGCCCGAGGCAATCAGCCTCAGCATTTT; CDR3 protein: CASRARGNQPQHF
clone size: .; D gene: TRBD1; J gene: TRBJ2-6; V gene: TRBV28; CDR3 length: 19; CDR3 DNA: TGTGCCAGCAGTTTGTTCCGGGACAGACCGACCTCTGGGGCCAACGTCCTGACTTTC; CDR3 protein: CASSLFRDRPTSGANVLTF
clone size: .; D gene: .; J gene: TRBJ1-2; V gene: TRBV28; CDR3 length: 15; CDR3 DNA: TGTGCCAGCAGTTCTCCGGGAACTTCCCACTATGGCTACACCTTC; CDR3 protein: CASSSPGTSHYGYTF
clone size: .; D gene: .; J gene: TRBJ1-2; V gene: TRBV2; CDR3 length: 15; CDR3 DNA: TGTGCCAGCTCCCACCCACAGGGATTGGATTATGGCTACACCTTC; CDR3 protein: CASSHPQGLDYGYTF
clone size: once; D gene: .; J gene: TRBJ1-4; V gene: TRBV21-1; CDR3 length: 14; CDR3 DNA: TGTGCCAGCAGCCCGGGACAGGGGGCTGAAAAACTGTTTTTT; CDR3 protein: CASSPGQGAEKLFF
clone size: .; D gene: .; J gene: TRBJ1-4; V gene: TRBV7-9; CDR3 length: 16; CDR3 DNA: TGTGCCAGCAGCCTCCATTTTTCCGGGACAAGGGAAAAACTGTTTTTT; CDR3 protein: CASSLHFSGTREKLFF
clone size: .; D gene: .; J gene: TRBJ1-5; V gene: TRBV7-2; CDR3 length: 14; CDR3 DNA: TGTGCCAGCAACCACGACGGGAGGAATCAGCCCCAGCATTTT; CDR3 protein: CASNHDGRNQPQHF
clone size: .; D gene: .; J gene: TRBJ2-1; V gene: TRBV12-5; CDR3 length: 14; CDR3 DNA: TGTGCTAGTGGACTTGACGGGGGTAGCTATGAGCAGTTCTTC; CDR3 protein: CASGLDGGSYEQFF
clone size: .; D gene: .; J gene: TRBJ1-5; V gene: TRBV27; CDR3 length: 14; CDR3 DNA: TGTGCCAGCAGTTCGACAGTTCCCAATCAGCCCCAGCATTTT; CDR3 protein: CASSSTVPNQPQHF
clone size: .; D gene: .; J gene: TRBJ2-5; V gene: TRBV5-8; CDR3 length: 14; CDR3 DNA: TGTGCCAGCAGGCAAAACAGGGGAGGCGAGACCCAGTACTTC; CDR3 protein: CASRQNRGGETQYF
clone size: .; D gene: TRBD1; J gene: TRBJ2-5; V gene: TRBV27; CDR3 length: 15; CDR3 DNA: TGTGCCAGCAGCCCGGACAGGGGGCGGGGAGAGACCCAGTACTTC; CDR3 protein: CASSPDRGRGETQYF
clone size: .; D gene: TRBD2; J gene: TRBJ2-1; V gene: TRBV2; CDR3 length: 15; CDR3 DNA: TGTGCCAGCAGAGGACTAGCGGGAGCCTACAATGAGCAGTTCTTC; CDR3 protein: CASRGLAGAYNEQFF
clone size: .; D gene: TRBD2; J gene: TRBJ2-1; V gene: TRBV5-8; CDR3 length: 18; CDR3 DNA: TGTGCCAGCCATAATACCAACGCGGGAGGGCCAAGGAGAAATGAGCAGTTCTTC; CDR3 protein: CASHNTNAGGPRRNEQFF
clone size: few; D gene: TRBD1; J gene: TRBJ1-3; V gene: TRBV5-1; CDR3 length: 15; CDR3 DNA: TGCGCCAGCAGCCCGCTCGACAGGGGTGGAAACACCATATATTTT; CDR3 protein: CASSPLDRGGNTIYF
clone size: .; D gene: TRBD2; J gene: TRBJ2-7; V gene: TRBV28; CDR3 length: 14; CDR3 DNA: TGTGCCAGCAGTTCTAGCGGGAGACTAGGCGAGCAGTACTTC; CDR3 protein: CASSSSGRLGEQYF
clone size: .; D gene: .; J gene: TRBJ1-1; V gene: TRBV5-1; CDR3 length: 15; CDR3 DNA: TGCGCCAGCAGCATACAAACAGGGTCCAACCCTAGGGCTTTCTTT; CDR3 protein: CASSIQTGSNPRAFF
clone size: .; D gene: .; J gene: TRBJ1-1; V gene: TRBV12-2; CDR3 length: 16; CDR3 DNA: TGTGCAAGTCGCGCAAGTGGGGGGTCGATGAACACTGAAGCTTTCTTT; CDR3 protein: CASRASGGSMNTEAFF
clone size: few; D gene: TRBD2; J gene: TRBJ2-2; V gene: TRBV11-2; CDR3 length: 15; CDR3 DNA: TGTGCCAGCAGCAGTAGCGGGAGGTCCACCGGGGAGCTGTTTTTT; CDR3 protein: CASSSSGRSTGELFF
clone size: .; D gene: TRBD1; J gene: TRBJ2-7; V gene: TRBV6-5; CDR3 length: 13; CDR3 DNA: TGTGCCAGCACCAGGACAGGGTCCTACGAGCAGTACTTC; CDR3 protein: CASTRTGSYEQYF
clone size: few; D gene: .; J gene: TRBJ1-3; V gene: TRBV29-1; CDR3 length: 13; CDR3 DNA: TGCAGCGTCGAGGAACAGGCTGGAAACACCATATATTTT; CDR3 protein: CSVEEQAGNTIYF
clone size: .; D gene: .; J gene: TRBJ1-6; V gene: TRBV10-1; CDR3 length: 16; CDR3 DNA: TGCGCCAGCCGACGGCACGGGAGCTCCTATAATTCACCCCTCCACTTT; CDR3 protein: CASRRHGSSYNSPLHF
clone size: few; D gene: TRBD2; J gene: TRBJ2-7; V gene: TRBV10-1; CDR3 length: 14; CDR3 DNA: TGCGCCAGCAGTGAGGCGGCGGGAGGCTACGAGCAGTACTTC; CDR3 protein: CASSEAAGGYEQYF
clone size: .; D gene: .; J gene: TRBJ2-3; V gene: TRBV7-9; CDR3 length: 12; CDR3 DNA: TGTGCCAGCAGCTTAGCCACAGGGCCCCAGTATTTT; CDR3 protein: CASSLATGPQYF
clone size: .; D gene: .; J gene: TRBJ2-5; V gene: TRBV5-1; CDR3 length: 14; CDR3 DNA: TGCGCCAGCGGGATCGAGGGCTTTAAAGAGACCCAGTACTTC; CDR3 protein: CASGIEGFKETQYF
clone size: few; D gene: TRBD2; J gene: TRBJ2-3; V gene: TRBV11-3; CDR3 length: 16; CDR3 DNA: TGTGCCAGCAGCTACGCTACGGCGGGAGTGGGAGATACGCAGTATTTT; CDR3 protein: CASSYATAGVGDTQYF
clone size: .; D gene: TRBD2; J gene: TRBJ2-1; V gene: TRBV5-4; CDR3 length: 15; CDR3 DNA: TGTGCCAGCAGCAGCGGGACTAGCGGATCCAATGAGCAGTTCTTC; CDR3 protein: CASSSGTSGSNEQFF
clone size: .; D gene: TRBD1; J gene: TRBJ1-1; V gene: TRBV6-5; CDR3 length: 14; CDR3 DNA: TGTGCCAGCTTTGTGGGACAGGGGAACACTGAAGCTTTCTTT; CDR3 protein: CASFVGQGNTEAFF
clone size: .; D gene: TRBD2; J gene: TRBJ2-1; V gene: TRBV28; CDR3 length: 13; CDR3 DNA: TGTGCCAGCATCTCCGGGGGGGCAAAGGAGCAGTTCTTC; CDR3 protein: CASISGGAKEQFF
clone size: .; D gene: .; J gene: TRBJ2-7; V gene: TRBV27; CDR3 length: 17; CDR3 DNA: TGTGCCAGCAGTTTAACACCCACTGGCAGGGTAGCCTACGAGCAGTACTTC; CDR3 protein: CASSLTPTGRVAYEQYF
clone size: few; D gene: TRBD1; J gene: TRBJ1-2; V gene: TRBV5-1; CDR3 length: 14; CDR3 DNA: TGCGCCAGCAGCTGGGGGACAGGGAGTTATGGCTACACCTTC; CDR3 protein: CASSWGTGSYGYTF
clone size: few; D gene: TRBD1; J gene: TRBJ2-3; V gene: TRBV7-8; CDR3 length: 20; CDR3 DNA: TGTGCCAGCAGCTTAGGGGACAGGTCCCTGATAATCCCACACACAGATACGCAGTATTTT; CDR3 protein: CASSLGDRSLIIPHTDTQYF
clone size: once; D gene: TRBD2; J gene: TRBJ2-1; V gene: TRBV7-6; CDR3 length: 16; CDR3 DNA: TGTGCCAGCAGCTGGGCCGGGACTAGCGGCTACAATGAGCAGTTCTTC; CDR3 protein: CASSWAGTSGYNEQFF
clone size: .; D gene: TRBD1; J gene: TRBJ1-2; V gene: TRBV6-6; CDR3 length: 13; CDR3 DNA: TGTGCCAGCAGTTACGGGACAGGGAGTGGCTACACCTTC; CDR3 protein: CASSYGTGSGYTF
clone size: .; D gene: TRBD1; J gene: TRBJ2-6; V gene: TRBV7-9; CDR3 length: 17; CDR3 DNA: TGTGCCAGCAGCCCGGGGACAGGGGTCCCTGGGGCCAACGTCCTGACTTTC; CDR3 protein: CASSPGTGVPGANVLTF
clone size: once; D gene: .; J gene: TRBJ1-2; V gene: TRBV6-5; CDR3 length: 13; CDR3 DNA: TGTGCCAGCAGCGGGGGGGCCTACATGGGCTACACCTTC; CDR3 protein: CASSGGAYMGYTF
clone size: .; D gene: TRBD1; J gene: TRBJ1-6; V gene: TRBV6-5; CDR3 length: 13; CDR3 DNA: TGTGCCACCAGGGACAGTCGTGCCTCACCCCTCCACTTT; CDR3 protein: CATRDSRASPLHF
clone size: .; D gene: .; J gene: TRBJ2-1; V gene: TRBV13; CDR3 length: 14; CDR3 DNA: TGTGCCAGCAGCTTAGAGAGAATTCACAATGAGCAGTTCTTC; CDR3 protein: CASSLERIHNEQFF
clone size: .; D gene: .; J gene: TRBJ2-5; V gene: TRBV7-3; CDR3 length: 13; CDR3 DNA: TGTGCCAGCAGCTTCTCCGGTCGCGAGACCCAGTACTTC; CDR3 protein: CASSFSGRETQYF
clone size: .; D gene: .; J gene: TRBJ1-1; V gene: TRBV5-1; CDR3 length: 14; CDR3 DNA: TGCGCCAGCAGCTCCCCTCAGGGTAACACTGAAGCTTTCTTT; CDR3 protein: CASSSPQGNTEAFF
clone size: .; D gene: .; J gene: TRBJ1-1; V gene: TRBV5-8; CDR3 length: 11; CDR3 DNA: TGTGCCAGCAGCTTTACAGGGTTTGCTTTCTTT; CDR3 protein: CASSFTGFAFF
clone size: .; D gene: TRBD1; J gene: TRBJ2-2; V gene: TRBV5-1; CDR3 length: 16; CDR3 DNA: TGCGCCAGCAGCTTGGACAGGGGGGATGGCACCGGGGAGCTGTTTTTT; CDR3 protein: CASSLDRGDGTGELFF